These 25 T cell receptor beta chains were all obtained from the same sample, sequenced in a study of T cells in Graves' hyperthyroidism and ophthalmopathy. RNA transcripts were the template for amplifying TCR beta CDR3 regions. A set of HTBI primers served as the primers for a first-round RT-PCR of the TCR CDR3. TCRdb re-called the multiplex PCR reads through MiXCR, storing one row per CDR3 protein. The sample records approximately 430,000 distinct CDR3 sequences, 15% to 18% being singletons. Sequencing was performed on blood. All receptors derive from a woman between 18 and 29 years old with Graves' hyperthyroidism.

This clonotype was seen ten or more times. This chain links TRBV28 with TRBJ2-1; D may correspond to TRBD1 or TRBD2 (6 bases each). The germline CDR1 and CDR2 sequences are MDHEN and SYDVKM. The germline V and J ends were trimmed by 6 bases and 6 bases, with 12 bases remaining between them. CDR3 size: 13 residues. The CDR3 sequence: CASSPGGGNEQFF. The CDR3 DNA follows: TGTGCCAGCAGCCCCGGAGGGGGCAATGAGCAGTTCTTC. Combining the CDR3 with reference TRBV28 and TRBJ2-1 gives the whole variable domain DVKVTQSSRYLVKRTGEKVFLECVQDMDHENMFWYRQDPGLGLRLIYFSYDVKMKEKGDIPEGYSVSREKKERFSLILESASTNQTSMYLCASSPGGGNEQFFGPGTRLTVL.

Here the CDR3 reads CASSLEAVGTRFEKLFF. The CDR3 DNA is TGCGCCAGCAGCTTGGAAGCAGTCGGGACAAGGTTCGAAAAACTGTTTTTT. V gene TRBV5-1 combines with J gene TRBJ1-4; TRBD1 is a possible D gene (6 bases). CDR1 SGHRS and CDR2 YFSETQ come from the germline V gene. CDR3 size: 17 residues. Trimming left V 0 bases short and J 8 bases short, with 20 bases between.

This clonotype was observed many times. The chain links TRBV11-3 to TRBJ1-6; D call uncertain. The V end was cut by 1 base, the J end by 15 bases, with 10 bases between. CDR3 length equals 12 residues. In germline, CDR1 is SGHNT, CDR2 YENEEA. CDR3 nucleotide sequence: TGTGCCAGCAGCTTAGGCGGTGAGAACCTCCACTTT. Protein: CASSLGGENLHF.

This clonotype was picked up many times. The CDR3: CSARPNTEAFF. The CDR3 bases are TGCAGTGCTAGACCGAACACTGAAGCTTTCTTT. This chain joins TRBV20-1 and TRBJ1-1; the D is unclear. Trimming shortened V by 2 bases and J by 1 base, and 2 bases separated the two germline ends. The CDR3 is 11 amino acids. Looked up from germline, CDR1 is DFQATT and CDR2 is SNEGSKA (reference sequence).

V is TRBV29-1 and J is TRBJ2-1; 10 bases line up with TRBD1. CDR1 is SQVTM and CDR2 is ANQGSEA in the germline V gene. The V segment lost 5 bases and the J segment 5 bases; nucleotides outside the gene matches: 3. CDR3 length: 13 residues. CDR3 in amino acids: CSVPGQGNNEQFF. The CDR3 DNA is TGCAGCGTTCCGGGACAGGGGAACAATGAGCAGTTCTTC.

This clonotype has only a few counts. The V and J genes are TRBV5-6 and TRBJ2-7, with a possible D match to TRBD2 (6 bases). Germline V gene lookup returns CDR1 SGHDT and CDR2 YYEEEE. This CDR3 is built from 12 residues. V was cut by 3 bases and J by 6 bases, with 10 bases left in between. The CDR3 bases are TGTGCCAGCAGCTCCATGGGGGGCGAGCAGTACTTC. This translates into CASSSMGGEQYF.

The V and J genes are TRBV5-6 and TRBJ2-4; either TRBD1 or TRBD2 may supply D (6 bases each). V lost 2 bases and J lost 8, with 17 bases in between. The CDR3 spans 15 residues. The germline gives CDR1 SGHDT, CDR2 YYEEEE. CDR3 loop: CASSFGGGGTDIQYF. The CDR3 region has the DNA TGTGCCAGCAGCTTCGGCGGAGGGGGTACGGACATTCAGTACTTC.

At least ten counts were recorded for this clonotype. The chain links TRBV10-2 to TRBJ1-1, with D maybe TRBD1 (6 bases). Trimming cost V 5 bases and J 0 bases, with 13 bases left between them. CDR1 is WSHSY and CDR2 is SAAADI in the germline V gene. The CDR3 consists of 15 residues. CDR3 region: CASSRDKALNTEAFF. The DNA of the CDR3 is TGCGCCAGCAGTAGGGACAAAGCTTTGAACACTGAAGCTTTCTTT.

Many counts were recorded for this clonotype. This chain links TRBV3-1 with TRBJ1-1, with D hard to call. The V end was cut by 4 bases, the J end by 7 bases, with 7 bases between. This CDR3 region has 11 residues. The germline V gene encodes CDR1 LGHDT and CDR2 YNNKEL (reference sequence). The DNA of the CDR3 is TGTGCCAGCAGCCTATCACATGAAGCTTTCTTT. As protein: CASSLSHEAFF.

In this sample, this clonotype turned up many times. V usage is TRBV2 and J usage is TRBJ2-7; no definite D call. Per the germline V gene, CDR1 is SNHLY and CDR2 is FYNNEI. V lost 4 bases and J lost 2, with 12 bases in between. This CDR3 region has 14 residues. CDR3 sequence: CASSVSGFPYEQYF. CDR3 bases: TGTGCCAGCAGTGTGAGTGGATTCCCCTACGAGCAGTACTTC.

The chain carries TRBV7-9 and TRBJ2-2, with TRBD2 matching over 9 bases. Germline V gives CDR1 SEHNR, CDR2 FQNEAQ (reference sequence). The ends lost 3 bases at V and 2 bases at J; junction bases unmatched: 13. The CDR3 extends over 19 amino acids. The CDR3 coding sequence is TGTGCCAGCAGCTTTCGGTCCTCCCTAGCGGGGAAAAACACCGGGGAGCTGTTTTTT. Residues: CASSFRSSLAGKNTGELFF.

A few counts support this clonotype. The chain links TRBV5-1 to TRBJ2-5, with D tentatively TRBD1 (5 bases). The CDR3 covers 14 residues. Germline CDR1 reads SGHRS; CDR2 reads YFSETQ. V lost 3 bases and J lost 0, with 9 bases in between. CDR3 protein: CASSSSGYQETQYF. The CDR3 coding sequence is TGCGCCAGCAGCTCGTCAGGGTACCAAGAGACCCAGTACTTC.

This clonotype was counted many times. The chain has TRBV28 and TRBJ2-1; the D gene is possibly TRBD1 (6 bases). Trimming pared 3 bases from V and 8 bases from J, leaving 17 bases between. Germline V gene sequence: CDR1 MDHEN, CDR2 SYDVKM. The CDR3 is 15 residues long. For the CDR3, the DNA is TGTGCCAGCAGTTTGGGGACAACCCAAGTCGATGAGCAGTTCTTC. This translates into CASSLGTTQVDEQFF.

CDR3 amino acids: CASSSNPGSYNEQFF. The CDR3 nucleotides are TGTGCCAGCAGCTCAAATCCGGGGTCCTACAATGAGCAGTTCTTC. The chain joins TRBV6-1 to TRBJ2-1, with a weak D call TRBD2 (5 bases). The V end lost 6 bases, the J end lost 1 base, and 13 bases lay between the germline ends. Germline assignment: CDR1 MNHNS and CDR2 SASEGT. The CDR3 loop spans 15 amino acids.

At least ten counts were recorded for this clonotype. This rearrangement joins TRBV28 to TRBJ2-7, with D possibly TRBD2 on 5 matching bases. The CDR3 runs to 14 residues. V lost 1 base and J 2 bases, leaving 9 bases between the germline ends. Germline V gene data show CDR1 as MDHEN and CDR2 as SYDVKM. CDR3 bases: TGTGCCAGCAGTTTATTGGGAGAAACCTACGAGCAGTACTTC. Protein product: CASSLLGETYEQYF.

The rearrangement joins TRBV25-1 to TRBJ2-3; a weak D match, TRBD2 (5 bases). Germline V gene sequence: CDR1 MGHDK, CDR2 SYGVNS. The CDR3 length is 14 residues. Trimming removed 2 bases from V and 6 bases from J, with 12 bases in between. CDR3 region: CASSEGTAADTQYF. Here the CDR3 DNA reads TGTGCCAGCAGTGAAGGAACAGCGGCGGATACGCAGTATTTT.

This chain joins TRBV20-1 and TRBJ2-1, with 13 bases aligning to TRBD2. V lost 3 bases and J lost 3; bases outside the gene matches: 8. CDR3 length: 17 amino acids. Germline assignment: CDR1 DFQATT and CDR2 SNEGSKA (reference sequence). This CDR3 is CSASFGLAGDFYNEQFF. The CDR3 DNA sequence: TGCAGTGCTAGCTTCGGACTAGCGGGGGATTTCTACAATGAGCAGTTCTTC.

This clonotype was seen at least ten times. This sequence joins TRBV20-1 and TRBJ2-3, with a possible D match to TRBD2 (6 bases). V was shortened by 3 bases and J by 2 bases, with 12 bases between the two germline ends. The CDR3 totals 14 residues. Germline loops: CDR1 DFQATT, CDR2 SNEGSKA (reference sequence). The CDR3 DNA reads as TGCAGTGCTAGGATAGCGGATCTCACAGATACGCAGTATTTT. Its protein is CSARIADLTDTQYF.

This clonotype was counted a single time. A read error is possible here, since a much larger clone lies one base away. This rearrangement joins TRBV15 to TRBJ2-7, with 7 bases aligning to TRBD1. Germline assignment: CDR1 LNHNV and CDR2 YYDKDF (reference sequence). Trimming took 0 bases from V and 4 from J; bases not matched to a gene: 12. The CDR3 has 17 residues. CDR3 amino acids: CATSRDPVYRGSYEQYF. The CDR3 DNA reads TGTGCCACCAGCAGAGATCCTGTATACAGGGGCTCGTACGAGCAGTACTTC.

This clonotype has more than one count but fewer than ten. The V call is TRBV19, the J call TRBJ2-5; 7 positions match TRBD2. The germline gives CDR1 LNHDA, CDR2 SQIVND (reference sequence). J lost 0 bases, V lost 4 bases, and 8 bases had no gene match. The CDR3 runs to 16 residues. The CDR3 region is CASSTNERGYQETQYF. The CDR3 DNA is TGTGCCAGTAGTACTAACGAGCGGGGTTACCAAGAGACCCAGTACTTC.

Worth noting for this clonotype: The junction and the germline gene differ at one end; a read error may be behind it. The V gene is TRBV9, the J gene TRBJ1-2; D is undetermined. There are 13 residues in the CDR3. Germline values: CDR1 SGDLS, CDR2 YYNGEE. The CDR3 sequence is CAGSVSVDYGYTF. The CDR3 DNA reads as TGTGCCGGCAGCGTCTCAGTTGACTATGGCTACACCTTC. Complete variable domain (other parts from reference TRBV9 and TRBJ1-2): DSGVTQTPKHLITATGQRVTLRCSPRSGDLSVYWYQQSLDQGLQFLIQYYNGEERAKGNILERFSAQQFPDLHSELNLSSLELGDSALYFCAGSVSVDYGYTFGSGTRLTVV.

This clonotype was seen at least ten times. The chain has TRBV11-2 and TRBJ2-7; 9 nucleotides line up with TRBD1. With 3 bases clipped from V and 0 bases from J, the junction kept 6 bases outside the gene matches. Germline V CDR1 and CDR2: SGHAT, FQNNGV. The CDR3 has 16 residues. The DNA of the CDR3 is TGTGCCAGCAGCTTGCCCGGGACAGGGAGCTCCTACGAGCAGTACTTC. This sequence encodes CASSLPGTGSSYEQYF.

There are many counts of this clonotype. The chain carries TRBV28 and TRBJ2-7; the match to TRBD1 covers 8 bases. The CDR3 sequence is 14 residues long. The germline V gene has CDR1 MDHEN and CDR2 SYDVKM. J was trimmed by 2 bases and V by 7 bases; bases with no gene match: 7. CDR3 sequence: CASIQDRATYEQYF. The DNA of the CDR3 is TGTGCCAGCATCCAGGACAGGGCAACCTACGAGCAGTACTTC.

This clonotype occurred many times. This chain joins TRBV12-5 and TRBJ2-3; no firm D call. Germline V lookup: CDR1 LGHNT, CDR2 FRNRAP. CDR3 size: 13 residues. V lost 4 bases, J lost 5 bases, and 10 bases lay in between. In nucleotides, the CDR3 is TGTGCTAGTGGTTCCCCCCCTGGAGATACGCAGTATTTT. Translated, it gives CASGSPPGDTQYF.

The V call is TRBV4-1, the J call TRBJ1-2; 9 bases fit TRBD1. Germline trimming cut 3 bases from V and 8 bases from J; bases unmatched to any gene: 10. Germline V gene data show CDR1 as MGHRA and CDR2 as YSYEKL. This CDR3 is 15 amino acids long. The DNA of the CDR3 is TGCGCCAGCAGCCAGCCCCGGGACAGGGTGGACGGCTACACCTTC. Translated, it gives CASSQPRDRVDGYTF.